Below, one T cell receptor (beta chain) is given with its context. This record comes from a study of shared T cell receptors in the human thymus. Germline CDR1 and CDR2: MDHEN and SYDVKM. CDR3 length: 19 amino acids. The junction had 13 bases not matched to a gene; V was cut back by 4 bases and J by 0 bases. The table came from immunoSEQ multiplex PCR; TCRdb's copy has only in-frame clones and leaves some out. The table shows about 380,000 clones, with around 93% occurring only once. The genes are TRBV28 and TRBJ2-1; 9 bases line up with TRBD2. Specimen: thymocytes. The sequence was collected from a human donor. The CDR3, as DNA: TGTGCCAGCAGTTGTGGGTTTAGCGGGAGTGGGGACTCCTACAATGAGCAGTTCTTC. Protein: CASSCGFSGSGDSYNEQFF. Supplemented by reference TRBV28 and TRBJ2-1, the full variable domain reads DVKVTQSSRYLVKRTGEKVFLECVQDMDHENMFWYRQDPGLGLRLIYFSYDVKMKEKGDIPEGYSVSREKKERFSLILESASTNQTSMYLCASSCGFSGSGDSYNEQFFGPGTRLTVL.